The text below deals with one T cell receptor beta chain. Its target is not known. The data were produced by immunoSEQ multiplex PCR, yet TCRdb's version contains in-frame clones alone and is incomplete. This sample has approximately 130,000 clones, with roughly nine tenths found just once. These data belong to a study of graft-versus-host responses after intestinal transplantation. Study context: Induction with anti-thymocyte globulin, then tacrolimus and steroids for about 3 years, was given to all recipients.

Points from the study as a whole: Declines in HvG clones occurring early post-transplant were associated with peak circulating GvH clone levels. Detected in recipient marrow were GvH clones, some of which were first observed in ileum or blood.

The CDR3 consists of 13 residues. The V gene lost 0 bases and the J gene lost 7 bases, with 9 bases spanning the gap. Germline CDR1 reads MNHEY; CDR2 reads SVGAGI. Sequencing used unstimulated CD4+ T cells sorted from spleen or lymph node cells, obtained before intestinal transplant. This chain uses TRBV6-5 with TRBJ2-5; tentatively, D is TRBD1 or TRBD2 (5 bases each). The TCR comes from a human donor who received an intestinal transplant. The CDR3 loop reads CASSYSVGGTQYF. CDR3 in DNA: TGTGCCAGCAGTTACTCCGTTGGGGGGACCCAGTACTTC.